These 17 T cell receptor beta chains came from one sample sequenced in a study of shared clonotypes between healthy human individuals. CD45RO-negative, CCR7-selected cells formed the naive CD8 fraction, which excluded terminally differentiated effector memory CD45RA+ cells. Sequenced by immunoSEQ multiplex PCR; TCRdb stores in-frame clones only, minus some. The data contain millions of clones, 85% to 95% of them singletons. The sequenced sample was naive CD8+ T cells from PBMCs. The receptor source for this set is a man younger than 30 in good health. Some clones in this sample may be carry-over from other donors' samples.

V and J are TRBV2 and TRBJ2-2; no clear D. This CDR3 is built from 11 residues. V gave up 4 bases and J gave up 6 bases, with 3 bases separating them. Germline CDR1 reads SNHLY; CDR2 reads FYNNEI. CDR3 residues: CASSGPGELFF. DNA for the CDR3: TGTGCCAGCAGTGGTCCCGGGGAGCTGTTTTTT.

V gene TRBV18 combines with J gene TRBJ1-3; no clear D gene. The V gene's germline CDR1 is KGHSH and CDR2 LQKENI. This CDR3 has 17 amino acids. V lost 0 bases and J lost 1, with 13 bases in between. The CDR3 loop is CASSPPRADPSGNTIYF. CDR3 DNA: TGTGCCAGCTCACCACCGAGGGCAGACCCTTCTGGAAACACCATATATTTT.

The V and J genes are TRBV5-1 and TRBJ2-1; 10 bases are shared with TRBD2. This CDR3 is built from 17 residues. CDR1 and CDR2 (germline): SGHRS, YFSETQ. The ends lost 4 bases at V and 0 bases at J; junction bases unmatched: 7. This chain's CDR3 is CASSVESSGSSYNEQFF. The CDR3 DNA follows: TGCGCCAGCAGCGTGGAGTCTAGCGGGAGCTCCTACAATGAGCAGTTCTTC. Drawing the rest from reference TRBV5-1 and TRBJ2-1, the complete variable domain is KAGVTQTPRYLIKTRGQQVTLSCSPISGHRSVSWYQQTPGQGLQFLFEYFSETQRNKGNFPGRFSGRQFSNSRSEMNVSTLELGDSALYLCASSVESSGSSYNEQFFGPGTRLTVL.

This rearrangement joins TRBV28 to TRBJ1-1; no clear D gene. The germline CDR1 and CDR2 sequences are MDHEN and SYDVKM. This CDR3 is 15 amino acids long. Trimming removed 6 bases from V and 4 bases from J, with 18 bases in between. This CDR3 is CASSQTAPLGTEAFF. The CDR3 DNA reads as TGTGCCAGCAGCCAGACGGCCCCCCTGGGCACTGAAGCTTTCTTT. Variable domain in full (rest from reference TRBV28 and TRBJ1-1): DVKVTQSSRYLVKRTGEKVFLECVQDMDHENMFWYRQDPGLGLRLIYFSYDVKMKEKGDIPEGYSVSREKKERFSLILESASTNQTSMYLCASSQTAPLGTEAFFGQGTRLTVV.

The gene calls are TRBV27 and TRBJ1-5; no firm D call. The CDR3 runs 15 residues. The germline V and J ends were trimmed by 4 bases and 0 bases, with 10 bases remaining between them. Germline V lookup: CDR1 MNHEY, CDR2 SMNVEV (reference sequence). CDR3 sequence: CASSSRPASNQPQHF. The CDR3, as DNA: TGTGCCAGCAGTTCCAGGCCTGCTAGCAATCAGCCCCAGCATTTT.

This chain connects TRBV6-7 to TRBJ1-4, with 7 bases that match TRBD1. TRBV6-7 is assigned to the ORF class and has an uncertain function. CDR3 length: 14 amino acids. J was trimmed by 5 bases and V by 7 bases; bases with no gene match: 7. This chain's CDR3 is CASNAGTANEKLFF. The CDR3 DNA reads TGTGCCAGCAACGCCGGGACAGCGAATGAAAAACTGTTTTTT.

The rearrangement links TRBV6-1 to TRBJ2-3, with unresolved D. Germline CDR1 is MNHNS and CDR2 is SASEGT. The CDR3 totals 13 residues. V was pared by 4 bases and J by 9 bases, with 14 bases between. CDR3 sequence: CASSGQSEGTQYF. DNA of the CDR3: TGTGCCAGCAGTGGGCAGTCCGAAGGGACGCAGTATTTT.

Comments on this clone: Other DNA sequences in the sample encode the same CDR3. This chain connects TRBV7-9 to TRBJ2-6; weak D call: TRBD2 (5 bases). V shed 4 bases and J shed 2 bases, with 9 bases lying between them. Germline CDR1 reads SEHNR; CDR2 reads FQNEAQ (reference sequence). The CDR3 contains 15 residues. CDR3 in amino acids: CASSSRVAGANVLTF. The CDR3, as DNA: TGTGCCAGCAGCTCGAGGGTTGCTGGGGCCAACGTCCTGACTTTC.

The chain couples TRBV10-2 to TRBJ1-2; D is unclear. The CDR3 covers 13 residues. Germline values: CDR1 WSHSY, CDR2 SAAADI. Between the trimmed V and J ends, which lost 2 bases and 4 bases, there was a span of 8 bases. CDR3 nucleotides: TGCGCCAGCAGTGAGGGAGTAGGCTATGGCTACACCTTC. Its protein product is CASSEGVGYGYTF.

This clone was observed once. The V call is TRBV7-6, the J call TRBJ2-5; a possible D gene is TRBD1 (8 bases). CDR3 length equals 14 residues. Looked up from germline, CDR1 is SGHVS and CDR2 is FNYEAQ. The germline V and J ends were trimmed by 7 bases and 5 bases, with 17 bases remaining between them. The CDR3 coding sequence is TGTGCCAGCATCCATACAGGGGGAGGGGAGACCCAGTACTTC. Protein product: CASIHTGGGETQYF.

This chain joins TRBV7-2 and TRBJ2-3, with D possibly TRBD2 on 6 matching bases. This CDR3 comprises 15 residues. Trimming left V 1 base short and J 6 bases short, with 14 bases between. The germline CDR1 and CDR2 sequences are SGHTA and FQGNSA. The CDR3 spells CASSLGSAGWDTQYF. CDR3 DNA: TGTGCCAGCAGCTTAGGGTCGGCGGGGTGGGATACGCAGTATTTT.

The chain has TRBV6-6 and TRBJ2-3; 7 nucleotides match TRBD2. Germline CDR1 reads MNHNY; CDR2 reads SVGAGI (reference sequence). V trimming: 0 bases; J trimming: 11 bases; junction bases outside the gene matches: 5. The CDR3 consists of 13 residues. The CDR3 spells CASSYSWREMQYF. DNA for the CDR3: TGTGCCAGCAGTTACTCTTGGCGGGAGATGCAGTATTTT.

The J gene is TRBJ1-5, the V gene TRBV28, with 7 nucleotides matching TRBD1. The CDR3 sequence is 17 residues long. Per germline, CDR1 MDHEN and CDR2 SYDVKM. The V segment lost 8 bases and the J segment 4 bases; nucleotides outside the gene matches: 17. The CDR3 DNA is TGTGCCAGCCGAACGGGACAGCCAATACAAGGTAATCAGCCCCAGCATTTT. It codes for CASRTGQPIQGNQPQHF.

This rearrangement joins TRBV19 to TRBJ1-4, with TRBD1 as a possible D gene (6 bases). The germline V and J ends were trimmed by 10 bases and 17 bases, with 23 bases remaining between them. Germline CDR1 is LNHDA and CDR2 is SQIVND (reference sequence). The CDR3 sequence is 12 residues long. CDR3 sequence (DNA): TGTGCCACAAAAGGGGGGTCCGGGTTTCTTTTTTTT. Amino acids: CATKGGSGFLFF.

V usage is TRBV19 and J usage is TRBJ2-7; 11 bases line up with TRBD2. Germline lookup yields CDR1 LNHDA and CDR2 SQIVND (reference sequence). This CDR3 contains 15 residues. With 6 bases clipped from V and 0 bases from J, the junction kept 4 bases outside the gene matches. Here the CDR3 reads CASRPGLADSYEQYF. The CDR3 nucleotides read TGTGCCAGTAGGCCGGGACTAGCGGACTCCTACGAGCAGTACTTC.

The chain employs TRBV5-6 and TRBJ2-5; 10 nucleotides match TRBD2. The junction had 8 bases not matched to a gene; V was cut back by 4 bases and J by 2 bases. CDR1 and CDR2 from the germline V gene are SGHDT and YYEEEE. This CDR3 has 16 residues. The CDR3 bases are TGTGCCAGCAGCAGTCCTAGCGGGAGTTGGCAAGAGACCCAGTACTTC. This encodes CASSSPSGSWQETQYF.

The chain is built from TRBV18 and TRBJ1-4; D perhaps matches TRBD1 (5 bases). The germline V gene encodes CDR1 KGHSH and CDR2 LQKENI. V was clipped by 3 bases and J by 7 bases, with 12 bases between them. The CDR3 runs 14 residues. In nucleotides, the CDR3 is TGTGCCAGCTCACCTAACGGGGGAAGTGAAAAACTGTTTTTT. This translates into CASSPNGGSEKLFF.